Listed here is a single T cell receptor beta chain. This entry belongs to a study of blood T cell repertoires in COVID-19. Across the study: Samples representing acute and convalescent COVID-19 were sourced from the United States, Italy and Spain. The analysed material was cDNA or gDNA that came from T cells, B-cell-depleted T cells, or PBMCs.

Original processing methods: Estimation of nucleated cell counts was performed using reference gene primer amplification. Assay: immunoSEQ multiplex PCR; the TCRdb copy retains only in-frame clones and omits some. The DNA was the basis for D and trimming; V, J and clone size are from that table. There are some 380,000 clones in the sample; 81% occur only once, and about 1% lies in the top ten. Germline CDR1 MDHEN, CDR2 SYDVKM. The CDR3 runs to 13 residues. Trimming left V 6 bases short and J 5 bases short, with 11 bases between. The material sequenced was peripheral blood. The sequence came from a human donor with acute or convalescent COVID-19. The donor label of this sample is uncertain. The V call is TRBV28, the J call TRBJ1-5, with no clear D. The CDR3 sequence is CASRSSLYQPQHF. DNA of the CDR3: TGTGCCAGCAGATCAAGCTTATATCAGCCCCAGCATTTT.